A single sample gave rise to the 8 T cell receptor beta chains below, sequenced in a study of cytomegalovirus exposure and HLA in healthy donors (dated by TCRdb to about 2017). The library was made by the immunoSEQ multiplex PCR assay. Entries here come from immuneACCESS through TCRdb and include only in-frame sequences with V and J called. Some clones fail to appear in such tables; in the studies checked, an unresolved V gene covers under half of the shortfall, and the cause of the remainder is unknown. The sample has 55,000 to 80,000 clones on record, about 95% of them singletons. Approximately 3.3% of the sample is in the top ten clones. The sample was PBMCs. The receptors originated from a man younger than 35 in good health and CMV-seronegative.

The gene calls are TRBV13 and TRBJ2-3; 8 nucleotides agree with TRBD2. Germline-derived CDR1 and CDR2 are PRHDT and FYEKMQ (reference sequence). The V gene end was trimmed by 3 bases and the J gene end by 1 base; junction bases not matched to a gene: 0. The CDR3 is made up of 14 amino acids. The DNA for the CDR3 is TGTGCCAGCAGCTTCGGGGGGGGCACAGATACGCAGTATTTT. This encodes CASSFGGGTDTQYF.

For the CDR3, the DNA is TGCGCCAGCAGCTCGTTAGGGGGGGACACTGAAGCTTTCTTT. As protein: CASSSLGGDTEAFF. The chain uses TRBV5-1 and TRBJ1-1; D is possibly TRBD1 (6 bases). The length of the CDR3 is 14 residues. V gave up 3 bases and J gave up 3 bases, with 12 bases separating them. From germline, CDR1 is SGHRS and CDR2 YFSETQ.

This clone was recorded once. In DNA form, the CDR3 reads TGTGCCAGCAGCTTAGCTGGCGGCCAAGAGACCCAGTACTTC. This codes for CASSLAGGQETQYF. The chain joins TRBV7-2 to TRBJ2-5; D is undetermined. Trimming pared 0 bases from V and 1 base from J, leaving 6 bases between. Germline CDR1 is SGHTA and CDR2 is FQGNSA. The CDR3 consists of 14 residues.

The chain couples TRBV2 to TRBJ1-5, with D hard to call. In germline, CDR1 is SNHLY, CDR2 FYNNEI. Trimming pared 8 bases from V and 2 bases from J, leaving 13 bases between. The CDR3 covers 14 residues. The CDR3 nucleotides read TGTGCCAGCCGAGCTACAGAAGGCAATCAGCCCCAGCATTTT. Protein: CASRATEGNQPQHF. Together with reference TRBV2 and TRBJ1-5, the CDR3 gives the full variable domain: EPEVTQTPSHQVTQMGQEVILRCVPISNHLYFYWYRQILGQKVEFLVSFYNNEISEKSEIFDDQFSVERPDGSNFTLKIRSTKLEDSAMYFCASRATEGNQPQHFGDGTRLSIL.

The chain couples TRBV19 to TRBJ2-1; 8 bases match TRBD2. The CDR3 extends over 17 amino acids. V trimming: 5 bases; J trimming: 5 bases; junction bases outside the gene matches: 14. CDR1 and CDR2 from the germline V gene are LNHDA and SQIVND (reference sequence). The CDR3 DNA follows: TGTGCCAGTAGTCCACTACCTGTCGGGGGGGCCGACAATGAGCAGTTCTTC. It is translated as CASSPLPVGGADNEQFF.

This sequence joins TRBV7-8 and TRBJ1-5; a possible D gene is TRBD1 (6 bases). V was shortened by 2 bases and J by 0 bases, with 11 bases between the two germline ends. The germline V gene has CDR1 SGHVS and CDR2 FQNEAQ. This CDR3 region has 16 residues. The CDR3 reads CASSLRGGPSNQPQHF. CDR3 coding DNA: TGTGCCAGCAGCTTAAGGGGGGGGCCTAGCAATCAGCCCCAGCATTTT.

The chain combines TRBV15 with TRBJ1-1, with unresolved D. Germline CDR1 LNHNV, CDR2 YYDKDF (reference sequence). This CDR3 is built from 14 residues. V shed 8 bases and J shed 3 bases, with 16 bases lying between them. The chain's CDR3 is CATQLGGDYTEAFF. CDR3 nucleotides: TGTGCCACCCAACTAGGCGGAGACTACACTGAAGCTTTCTTT.

This clone appeared a single time. The rearrangement uses TRBV6-5 and TRBJ1-1; 9 bases match TRBD1. The CDR3 extends over 14 amino acids. With 5 bases clipped from V and 8 bases from J, the junction kept 9 bases outside the gene matches. The germline V gene has CDR1 MNHEY and CDR2 SVGAGI. The CDR3 loop reads CASSADRGNSEAFF. Here the CDR3 DNA reads TGTGCCAGCAGTGCTGACAGGGGGAATTCGGAAGCTTTCTTT.